This TCR beta chain was identified during a study of shared clonotypes between healthy human individuals. Study observations and caveats: Among donors, sharing of clonotypes was expected to be affected by sequencing depth.

Several immunoSEQ 96-well plates shared each subset's DNA, each plate a replicate. The replicate PCRs on unsorted PBMC were given 300 ng DNA, which is 25,000 to 30,000 T cell genomes. Sequenced by immunoSEQ multiplex PCR; TCRdb stores in-frame clones only, minus some. The data hold approximately 470,000 clones, with roughly 80% observed a single time. This clone appeared once. What it binds is unknown. A far bigger clonotype differs at one base, so this is likely a read error. Other nucleotide sequences from this sample produce the same CDR3. The sequenced sample consisted of PBMCs. This clonotype was sampled from a woman aged 40-49 years in good health. Some clones in this sample may be carry-over from other donors' samples.

The CDR3 DNA follows: TGTGCCAGTAGCCCTACCGGGACAAGTACCGCGCAGTACTTC. Protein: CASSPTGTSTAQYF. The J gene is TRBJ2-7, the V gene TRBV7-3; D is possibly TRBD1 (6 bases). Trimming removed 9 bases from V and 9 bases from J, with 24 bases in between. There are 14 residues in the CDR3. Germline-derived CDR1 and CDR2 are SGHTA and FQGTGA.